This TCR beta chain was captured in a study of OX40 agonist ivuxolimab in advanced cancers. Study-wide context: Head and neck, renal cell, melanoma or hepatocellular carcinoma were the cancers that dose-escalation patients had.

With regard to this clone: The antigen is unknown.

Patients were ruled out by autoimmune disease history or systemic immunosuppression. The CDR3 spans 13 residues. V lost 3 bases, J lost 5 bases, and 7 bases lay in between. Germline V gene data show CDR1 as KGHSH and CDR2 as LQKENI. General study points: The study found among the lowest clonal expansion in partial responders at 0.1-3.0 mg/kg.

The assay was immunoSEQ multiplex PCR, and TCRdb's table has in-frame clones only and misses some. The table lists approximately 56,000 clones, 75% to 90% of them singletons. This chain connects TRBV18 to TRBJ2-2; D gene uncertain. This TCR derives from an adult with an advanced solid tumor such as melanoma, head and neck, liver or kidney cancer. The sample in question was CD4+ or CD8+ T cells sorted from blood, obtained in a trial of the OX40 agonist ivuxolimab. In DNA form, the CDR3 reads TGTGCCAGCTCACCCCGAGAGACCGGGGAGCTGTTTTTT. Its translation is CASSPRETGELFF.